The 29 T cell receptor beta chains below all came from one sample that was sequenced in a study of T cell clonality in common variable immunodeficiency. Sequencing was performed with immunoSEQ multiplex PCR; in TCRdb, only in-frame clones are kept and a portion is missing. In total the sample includes roughly 50,000 clones, none of them seen once. The specimen sequenced was peripheral blood mononuclear cells. Source of these receptors: a person aged 18-70 years in good health.

This clone was detected many times. Read coverage stops 3 residues before the CDR3 terminus; the germline J gene supplies the remainder. The chain links TRBV18 to TRBJ2-1; 8 bases align to TRBD2. The length of the CDR3 is 16 residues. With V trimmed by 6 bases and J by 6 bases, 13 bases remained unmatched. Germline assignment: CDR1 KGHSH and CDR2 LQKENI. The CDR3 protein is CASSPSGGFMRNEQFF. CDR3 DNA (partial): TGTGCCAGCTCCCCCTCGGGGGGGTTTATGCGCAATGAG.

The table lists this clone with many counts. The read gets to within 3 residues of the CDR3 end, and the germline J gene fills in the rest. The chain uses TRBV5-4 and TRBJ2-7; 7 nucleotides match TRBD1. Germline V gene lookup returns CDR1 SGHNT and CDR2 YYREEE (reference sequence). The CDR3 covers 14 residues. The V and J ends lost 4 bases and 5 bases, in that order; junction bases with no gene match: 9. The CDR3 is CASSIQNRGHEQYF. Partial CDR3 DNA: TGTGCCAGCAGCATCCAGAACAGGGGACACGAG.

Notes on this clone: An end of the junction differs from the germline gene, which may be a read error. The read ends 3 residues before the CDR3 terminus; that terminus is restored from the germline J gene. The chain recombines TRBV11-2 with TRBJ2-1; D perhaps matches TRBD2 (5 bases). CDR1 and CDR2 (germline): SGHAT, FQNNGV. The CDR3 is made up of 14 amino acids. Incomplete CDR3 DNA: TGTGCCGGCAGCTCCGGACTTCAGTACAATGAG. Amino acids: CAGSSGLQYNE. The whole CDR3 protein is CAGSSGLQYNEQFF.

To note about this clone: This may stem from a read error, because a much larger clone lies one nucleotide away. The read ends 3 residues shy of where the CDR3 ends; the end is completed using the germline J gene. The rearrangement links TRBV5-1 to TRBJ2-5, with 10 bases fitting TRBD2. This CDR3 is 15 amino acids long. Looked up from germline, CDR1 is SGHRS and CDR2 is YFSETQ. Losses at the gene ends were 4 bases for V and 3 bases for J; bases not matched to a gene: 6. CDR3: CASSIAGGNKETQYF. The covered CDR3 bases are TGCGCCAGCAGCATAGCGGGAGGCAATAAAGAGACC.

This clone was observed many times. The DNA ends 3 residues before the CDR3 does, and the rest of the CDR3 is filled in from the germline J gene. The V and J genes are TRBV28 and TRBJ2-7; 10 nucleotides line up with TRBD2. The ends lost 4 bases at V and 2 bases at J; junction bases unmatched: 17. CDR3 size: 19 residues. The germline V gene encodes CDR1 MDHEN and CDR2 SYDVKM. CDR3 DNA, as far as it was read: TGTGCCAGCAGTTCCATAGCGGGAGGATTCGTTAGAAGCCCCTACGAG. This translates into CASSSIAGGFVRSPYE. The CDR3, in full, reads CASSSIAGGFVRSPYEQYF. Complete variable domain (other parts from reference TRBV28 and TRBJ2-7): DVKVTQSSRYLVKRTGEKVFLECVQDMDHENMFWYRQDPGLGLRLIYFSYDVKMKEKGDIPEGYSVSREKKERFSLILESASTNQTSMYLCASSSIAGGFVRSPYEQYFGPGTRLTVT.

Comment on this clone: The read terminates 3 residues before the CDR3 end, so the remaining end is supplied by the germline J gene. The V gene is TRBV20-1, the J gene TRBJ1-5; TRBD1 is a possible D gene (5 bases). CDR1 and CDR2 (germline): DFQATT, SNEGSKA (reference sequence). This CDR3 region has 15 residues. The ends were cut back, 1 base at V and 6 bases at J, with 16 bases in the middle. The sequenced part of the CDR3 DNA is TGCAGTGCTAGAGCCAGGGAGGTCCGTGGTCAGCCC. Its protein is CSARAREVRGQP. The full CDR3 protein reads CSARAREVRGQPQHF.

This clone came up a few times. Read coverage stops 3 residues before the CDR3 terminus; the germline J gene supplies the remainder. This sample includes further DNA sequences coding for the same CDR3. This chain links TRBV19 with TRBJ2-7; 7 bases fit TRBD1. This CDR3 is 14 amino acids long. Germline loops: CDR1 LNHDA, CDR2 SQIVND (reference sequence). The junction had 10 bases not matched to a gene; V was cut back by 5 bases and J by 6 bases. The CDR3 bases that were read are TGTGCCAGTAGTCCCACGACAGGGTTATCCGAG. Amino acid sequence: CASSPTTGLSE. The whole CDR3 is CASSPTTGLSEQYF.

The sample holds a few counts of this clone. The read falls 3 residues short of the CDR3 end, and the missing part is taken from the germline J gene. J is TRBJ2-2 and V is TRBV7-9; 9 nucleotides agree with TRBD1. CDR3 length: 15 amino acids. Germline CDR1 SEHNR, CDR2 FQNEAQ (reference sequence). CDR3 DNA (partial): TGTGCCAGCAGCCCCCAGGGACAGGGTCCCGAAAAG. Translated: CASSPQGQGPEK. The whole CDR3 is CASSPQGQGPEKLFF.

A remark on this clone: Coverage ceases 3 residues before the CDR3 finishes, and the germline J gene fills in the end. The rearrangement uses TRBV19 and TRBJ2-3; tentatively, D is TRBD1 or TRBD2 (5 bases each). Per germline, CDR1 LNHDA and CDR2 SQIVND (reference sequence). This CDR3 has 14 residues. This CDR3 reads CASSIQGVEETQYF. The part of the CDR3 DNA that was read is TGTGCCAGTAGTATCCAGGGTGTGGAGGAGACG.

The sample holds many counts of this clone. With the read ending 3 residues before the CDR3 end, the germline J gene is used to fill in that end. The V call is TRBV19, the J call TRBJ2-6, with D possibly matching TRBD2 (6 bases). The CDR3 runs to 16 residues. Deletions cut 0 bases from V and 0 bases from J, with 6 bases between. Germline values: CDR1 LNHDA, CDR2 SQIVND (reference sequence). CDR3 protein: CASSIEEGSGANVLTF. The CDR3 bases that were read are TGTGCCAGTAGTATAGAGGAGGGCTCTGGGGCCAACGTC.

This clone appeared many times. The CDR3 is cut off 3 residues early in the read; its end comes from the germline J gene. V and J are TRBV7-3 and TRBJ1-6, with a possible D match to TRBD1 (5 bases). Deletions cut 2 bases from V and 10 bases from J, with 12 bases between. CDR3 length: 14 residues. CDR1 SGHTA and CDR2 FQGTGA come from the germline V gene. The CDR3 here is CASSLLGQGSPLHF. The part of the CDR3 DNA that was read is TGTGCCAGCAGCTTACTAGGGCAGGGCTCACCC.

This clone was detected ten times or more. Read data end 3 residues before the CDR3 end; the end is taken from the germline J gene. The gene calls are TRBV5-1 and TRBJ2-7; D remains ambiguous. Trimming left V 0 bases short and J 5 bases short, with 6 bases between. The CDR3 runs to 12 residues. Per the germline V gene, CDR1 is SGHRS and CDR2 is YFSETQ. Incomplete CDR3 DNA: TGCGCCAGCAGCTTGGAACGGGACGAG. Amino acids: CASSLERDE. The full CDR3 reads CASSLERDEQYF.

This clone was observed at least ten times. The CDR3 end lies 3 residues beyond the end of the read and is filled in from the germline J gene. This chain links TRBV29-1 with TRBJ1-2; 7 bases are a match to TRBD1. The CDR3 sequence is 13 residues long. CDR1 and CDR2 from the germline V gene are SQVTM and ANQGSEA. V lost 6 bases and J lost 2; bases outside the gene matches: 6. The CDR3 reads CSVTDRINYGYTF. The part of the CDR3 DNA that was read is TGCAGCGTGACGGACAGGATCAACTATGGC.

This clone has ten or more counts. The read halts 3 residues ahead of the CDR3 end, with the missing end drawn from the germline J gene. The J gene is TRBJ2-1, the V gene TRBV20-1; TRBD1 matches at 9 bases. This CDR3 is built from 13 residues. Per germline, CDR1 DFQATT and CDR2 SNEGSKA (reference sequence). After removal of 6 bases from V and 8 bases from J, the junction contained 8 bases not matched to a gene. The CDR3 loop is CSADRTGVYEQFF. The CDR3 bases that were read are TGCAGTGCGGATCGGACAGGGGTATATGAG.

Ten or more counts support this clone. With the read ending 3 residues before the CDR3 end, the germline J gene is used to fill in that end. The chain carries TRBV30 and TRBJ2-1; tentative D call: TRBD1 (8 bases). Germline assignment: CDR1 GTSNPN and CDR2 SVGIG (reference sequence). CDR3 length equals 13 residues. V was clipped by 5 bases and J by 9 bases, with 17 bases between them. CDR3 DNA, as far as it was read: TGTGCCTGGGCCCGACAGGGGAGGGTTGAG. Amino acid sequence: CAWARQGRVE. The full-length CDR3 reads as CAWARQGRVEQFF.

A remark on this clone: Coverage ceases 3 residues before the CDR3 finishes, and the germline J gene fills in the end. This chain connects TRBV30 to TRBJ1-1; weak D call: TRBD1 (6 bases). Germline V CDR1 and CDR2: GTSNPN, SVGIG (reference sequence). V was clipped by 4 bases and J by 6 bases, with 9 bases between them. CDR3 length: 11 residues. The sequenced CDR3 bases are TGTGCCTGGATACAGGGCGCTGAA. Protein: CAWIQGAE. The full CDR3 reads CAWIQGAEAFF.

Turning to this clone: The CDR3 goes on 3 residues after the read ends, and that part is filled in from the germline J gene. The chain employs TRBV7-8 and TRBJ1-5; D ambiguous. In germline, CDR1 is SGHVS, CDR2 FQNEAQ. Trimming stripped 5 bases from V and 0 bases from J, with 11 bases between. The CDR3 length is 15 residues. The sequenced CDR3 bases are TGTGCCAGCAGCCCCCTCTTCGGTAGCAATCAGCCC. Translated, it gives CASSPLFGSNQP. The entire CDR3 protein is CASSPLFGSNQPQHF.

Note on this clone: The read gets to within 3 residues of the CDR3 end, and the germline J gene fills in the rest. The gene calls are TRBV30 and TRBJ1-2; D gene uncertain. V lost 4 bases and J lost 4, with 13 bases in between. Germline V CDR1 and CDR2: GTSNPN, SVGIG (reference sequence). The CDR3 has 13 amino acids. The CDR3: CAWTDGVGYGYTF. CDR3 DNA (partial): TGTGCCTGGACCGACGGGGTAGGCTATGGC.

This clone was found many times. The read ends 3 residues shy of where the CDR3 ends; the end is completed using the germline J gene. V gene TRBV29-1 combines with J gene TRBJ2-3, with 8 bases aligning to TRBD2. The germline V gene encodes CDR1 SQVTM and CDR2 ANQGSEA. CDR3 length: 13 amino acids. V trimming: 6 bases; J trimming: 6 bases; junction bases outside the gene matches: 8. CDR3 in amino acids: CSVGLALVDTQYF. The part of the CDR3 DNA that was read is TGCAGCGTCGGACTAGCCTTAGTGGATACG.

The sample holds many counts of this clone. Coverage ceases 3 residues before the CDR3 finishes, and the germline J gene fills in the end. This chain connects TRBV19 to TRBJ2-7; D is perhaps TRBD1 (5 bases). This CDR3 contains 14 residues. Germline loops: CDR1 LNHDA, CDR2 SQIVND (reference sequence). Trimming shortened V by 4 bases and J by 0 bases, and 10 bases separated the two germline ends. CDR3 DNA, as far as it was read: TGTGCCAGTAGTACCCAGGGAACCTCCTACGAG. Amino acids: CASSTQGTSYE. The full CDR3 protein is CASSTQGTSYEQYF.

This clone has only a few counts. The read ends 3 residues before the CDR3 terminus; that terminus is restored from the germline J gene. The chain combines TRBV7-2 with TRBJ2-7; D unclear. Germline V gives CDR1 SGHTA, CDR2 FQGNSA. V was shortened by 7 bases and J by 3 bases, with 4 bases between the two germline ends. CDR3 length: 10 residues. The sequenced part of the CDR3 DNA is TGTGCCAGCACCCTCTACGAG. It yields the protein CASTLYE. The whole CDR3 protein is CASTLYEQYF.

This clone was found many times. The observed sequence ends 3 residues before the CDR3 terminus, with the missing tail filled in from the germline J gene. The chain joins TRBV20-1 to TRBJ2-3, with 8 bases identical to TRBD2. Germline CDR1 DFQATT, CDR2 SNEGSKA (reference sequence). Trimming cost V 3 bases and J 0 bases; bases outside gene matches: 8. The CDR3 covers 16 residues. CDR3 bases read: TGCAGTGCTAGTAAGGTGGTAGCGGGAAGCACAGATACG. Protein sequence: CSASKVVAGSTDT. The entire CDR3 is CSASKVVAGSTDTQYF.

This clone was recorded many times. The DNA ends 3 residues before the CDR3 does, and the rest of the CDR3 is filled in from the germline J gene. V gene TRBV7-2 combines with J gene TRBJ2-7, with unresolved D. The CDR3 has 14 amino acids. V was shortened by 1 base and J by 0 bases, with 7 bases between the two germline ends. CDR1 is SGHTA, CDR2 FQGNSA, per germline. CDR3 DNA, as far as it was read: TGTGCCAGCAGCTTAGGTCACTCCTCCTACGAG. Translation: CASSLGHSSYE. The complete CDR3 sequence is CASSLGHSSYEQYF.

This clone was counted many times. The observed sequence ends 3 residues before the CDR3 terminus, with the missing tail filled in from the germline J gene. V gene TRBV5-1 combines with J gene TRBJ2-7, with TRBD1 matching 7 bases. Germline CDR1 is SGHRS and CDR2 is YFSETQ. The CDR3 length is 15 residues. V was pared by 4 bases and J by 6 bases, with 13 bases of the junction left unmatched. Here the CDR3 reads CASSEPDRVSLEQYF. The sequenced CDR3 bases are TGCGCCAGCAGCGAACCCGACAGGGTCTCCCTCGAG. Complete variable domain (other parts from reference TRBV5-1 and TRBJ2-7): KAGVTQTPRYLIKTRGQQVTLSCSPISGHRSVSWYQQTPGQGLQFLFEYFSETQRNKGNFPGRFSGRQFSNSRSEMNVSTLELGDSALYLCASSEPDRVSLEQYFGPGTRLTVT.

Regarding this clone: The read terminates 3 residues ahead of where the CDR3 ends, so the germline J gene completes it. The V and J genes are TRBV2 and TRBJ2-5; possibly TRBD2 for D (7 bases). Trimming removed 8 bases from V and 7 bases from J, with 17 bases in between. Germline V gene lookup returns CDR1 SNHLY and CDR2 FYNNEI. This CDR3 is built from 13 residues. Here the CDR3 reads CASRGDTRWTQYF. CDR3 DNA (partial): TGTGCCAGCCGGGGGGACACACGATGGACC.

This clone came up many times. The read ends 3 residues early relative to the CDR3; the germline J gene fills the gap. The gene calls are TRBV7-8 and TRBJ2-1; TRBD1 matches at 10 bases. CDR1 and CDR2 (germline): SGHVS, FQNEAQ. Trimming at V came to 5 bases and at J to 8 bases, leaving 9 bases not matched to a gene. CDR3 length equals 15 residues. CDR3 bases read: TGTGCCAGCAGCCCGCGGGACAGGGGAAGGGATGAG. Protein product: CASSPRDRGRDE. The full-length CDR3 reads as CASSPRDRGRDEQFF.

The table lists this clone with many counts. The read stops 3 residues short of the end of the CDR3; the missing end is completed from the germline J gene. The chain employs TRBV5-4 and TRBJ1-2; D might be TRBD1 (6 bases). This CDR3 contains 16 residues. Trimming removed 0 bases from V and 3 bases from J, with 15 bases in between. Looked up from germline, CDR1 is SGHNT and CDR2 is YYREEE (reference sequence). Partial CDR3 DNA: TGTGCCAGCAGCTTGGAGACAGGACCACGGTACTATGGC. It translates to CASSLETGPRYYG. The whole CDR3 protein is CASSLETGPRYYGYTF.

This clone has just a few counts. Sequencing ends 3 residues short of the CDR3 end; the germline J gene provides the rest. The gene calls are TRBV19 and TRBJ1-5; the D gene is possibly TRBD1 (6 bases). CDR3 size: 16 residues. In germline, CDR1 is LNHDA, CDR2 SQIVND (reference sequence). Deletions cut 4 bases from V and 2 bases from J, with 15 bases between. The part of the CDR3 DNA that was read is TGTGCCAGTAGTAGCAGGGGCCCACTCGGCAATCAGCCC. Encoded protein: CASSSRGPLGNQP. The whole CDR3 is CASSSRGPLGNQPQHF.

This clone was picked up many times. The read ends 3 residues before the CDR3 terminus; that terminus is restored from the germline J gene. The genes are TRBV30 and TRBJ1-4; D is ambiguous. Trimming took 0 bases from V and 2 from J, leaving 4 bases between them. The CDR3 has 13 residues. Looked up from germline, CDR1 is GTSNPN and CDR2 is SVGIG (reference sequence). The covered CDR3 bases are TGTGCCTGGAGTGTACAGACTAATGAAAAA. The encoded protein is CAWSVQTNEK. The whole CDR3 sequence is CAWSVQTNEKLFF.